These 12 T cell receptor beta chains came from one sample sequenced in a study of T-cell reconstitution after alpha-beta-depleted transplantation in children. Unique molecular identifiers were used in preparing the TCRbeta library. From the PCR reads, TCRdb called clonotypes with MiXCR, one entry per CDR3 protein. The data show around 600,000 distinct CDR3 sequences, over 9.5% seen once. Sequenced material: PBMCs from the stem cell graft donor, taken from the stem cell graft. These receptors came from a human donor who donated a stem cell graft to a child with acute myeloid leukemia.

This clonotype was found many times. V usage is TRBV7-3 and J usage is TRBJ2-3; TRBD2 matches at 8 bases. The length of the CDR3 is 14 residues. V lost 3 bases and J lost 4; bases outside the gene matches: 3. Germline values: CDR1 SGHTA, CDR2 FQGTGA. The CDR3 DNA reads TGTGCCAGCAGCTTCCGCGGGGGGTCAGATACGCAGTATTTT. Translation: CASSFRGGSDTQYF.

Concerning this clonotype: At one end, the junction sequence differs from germline, possibly due to a read error. The chain recombines TRBV28 with TRBJ2-7; 8 bases fit TRBD2. Germline CDR1 reads MDHEN; CDR2 reads SYDVKM. This CDR3 is built from 12 residues. This chain's CDR3 is CASSSPWSGSGF. The CDR3 DNA is TGTGCCAGCAGTTCCCCGTGGAGCGGGAGTGGCTTC.

Concerning this clonotype: A much larger clone differs by one base, so this may be a read error. The chain employs TRBV9 and TRBJ1-1; D is unresolved. The CDR3 is made up of 12 amino acids. Trimming pared 0 bases from V and 7 bases from J, leaving 7 bases between. Per the germline V gene, CDR1 is SGDLS and CDR2 is YYNGEE. In nucleotides, the CDR3 is TGTGCCAGCAGCGTAGGTAGCATTGAAGCTTTCTTT. Translating it yields CASSVGSIEAFF.

The rearrangement links TRBV7-3 to TRBJ2-7; 11 bases match TRBD2. Germline CDR1 and CDR2: SGHTA and FQGTGA. The CDR3 sequence is 17 residues long. Unmatched junction bases numbered 7, after V lost 1 base and J lost 2 bases. The CDR3 sequence: CASSLMGLAEITYEQYF. CDR3 DNA: TGTGCCAGCAGCTTAATGGGACTAGCGGAGATTACCTACGAGCAGTACTTC.

The J gene is TRBJ1-5, the V gene TRBV9, with TRBD1 as a possible D gene (5 bases). The CDR3 sequence is 15 residues long. Trimming removed 4 bases from V and 0 bases from J, with 11 bases in between. The germline gives CDR1 SGDLS, CDR2 YYNGEE. DNA of the CDR3: TGTGCCAGCAGCCTGACGGGGGTTAGCAATCAGCCCCAGCATTTT. This gives the protein CASSLTGVSNQPQHF. The full variable domain, rest sourced from reference TRBV9 and TRBJ1-5, is DSGVTQTPKHLITATGQRVTLRCSPRSGDLSVYWYQQSLDQGLQFLIQYYNGEERAKGNILERFSAQQFPDLHSELNLSSLELGDSALYFCASSLTGVSNQPQHFGDGTRLSIL.

The rearrangement uses TRBV5-1 and TRBJ2-1; D is ambiguous. V shed 9 bases and J shed 4 bases, with 17 bases lying between them. The germline V gene has CDR1 SGHRS and CDR2 YFSETQ. The CDR3 totals 14 residues. The DNA of the CDR3 is TGCGCCACCTCCCTAGAAGGGCAGTACAATGAGCAGTTCTTC. It translates to CATSLEGQYNEQFF.

This clonotype was found a few times. The gene calls are TRBV5-1 and TRBJ2-7, with D hard to call. Germline V CDR1 and CDR2: SGHRS, YFSETQ. The V end was cut by 0 bases, the J end by 0 bases, with 7 bases between. This CDR3 has 14 residues. The chain's CDR3 is CASSLETNSYEQYF. The CDR3 nucleotides read TGCGCCAGCAGCTTGGAAACCAACTCCTACGAGCAGTACTTC.

The chain joins TRBV18 to TRBJ1-3; D gene uncertain. The CDR3 sequence is 14 residues long. Germline V gives CDR1 KGHSH, CDR2 LQKENI. V was clipped by 2 bases and J by 0 bases, with 5 bases between them. The CDR3: CASSPEVSGNTIYF. For the CDR3, the DNA is TGTGCCAGCTCACCAGAAGTCTCTGGAAACACCATATATTTT.

This clonotype has a handful of counts. The chain links TRBV29-1 to TRBJ1-5; D remains ambiguous. V shed 6 bases and J shed 0 bases, with 12 bases lying between them. The CDR3 has 14 amino acids. In germline, CDR1 is SQVTM, CDR2 ANQGSEA. The CDR3 nucleotides are TGCAGCGTGGCCAGAGACGGTAGCAATCAGCCCCAGCATTTT. Protein sequence: CSVARDGSNQPQHF.

This clonotype was counted at least ten times. The chain carries TRBV29-1 and TRBJ2-7; maybe TRBD1 (5 bases). CDR3 length: 12 residues. Per germline, CDR1 SQVTM and CDR2 ANQGSEA. V was pared by 5 bases and J by 3 bases, with 11 bases between. CDR3 sequence (DNA): TGCAGCGTTACAGGAGACCTCTACGAGCAGTACTTC. Amino acids: CSVTGDLYEQYF.

This clonotype was seen at least ten times. The chain is built from TRBV6-2 or TRBV6-3 and TRBJ2-1, with D perhaps matching TRBD1 or TRBD2 (7 bases each). The CDR3 consists of 17 residues. Germline values: CDR1 MNHEY, CDR2 SVGEGT. Trimming shortened V by 6 bases and J by 4 bases, and 22 bases separated the two germline ends. CDR3 sequence: CASSWRRGLAAYNEQFF. Written as DNA, the CDR3 is TGTGCCAGCAGCTGGCGGAGGGGGCTAGCGGCATACAATGAGCAGTTCTTC.

This clonotype was recorded at least ten times. This chain links TRBV7-9 with TRBJ2-1, with D possibly matching TRBD2 (6 bases). The V end lost 5 bases, the J end lost 9 bases, and 23 bases lay between the germline ends. Germline V gene lookup returns CDR1 SEHNR and CDR2 FQNEAQ (reference sequence). The CDR3 runs to 16 residues. The CDR3 spells CASSTTRRLEQVEQFF. In DNA form, the CDR3 reads TGTGCCAGCAGCACTACGAGAAGACTAGAACAAGTTGAGCAGTTCTTC.